The present T cell receptor beta chain was sequenced within a study of blood T cell repertoires in COVID-19. Turning to the study itself: Spain, Italy and the United States supplied samples that represented acute and convalescent COVID-19.

Germline loops: CDR1 SEHNR, CDR2 FQNEAQ (reference sequence). The J segment lost 4 bases and the V segment lost 4 bases, leaving 9 bases of the junction unmatched. The CDR3 length is 16 residues. Sequenced by immunoSEQ multiplex PCR; TCRdb stores in-frame clones only, minus some. Of roughly 110,000 clones detected, 80% to 85% appear once; the ten largest clones hold roughly 4.3%. The clonotype comes from a human donor in a cohort sampled during active COVID-19. Material: peripheral blood. V usage is TRBV7-9 and J usage is TRBJ2-7; TRBD2 agrees at 11 bases. The chain's CDR3 is CASSSLGGTSGYEQYF. CDR3 bases: TGTGCCAGCAGCTCCCTGGGGGGGACTAGCGGTTACGAGCAGTACTTC.